A single sample is the source of the 30 T cell receptor beta chains below, sequenced in a study of cytomegalovirus exposure and HLA in healthy donors. In the PCR, 60 Vbeta and 13 Jbeta primers were used. The repertoire was sequenced with immunoSEQ multiplex PCR; TCRdb's copy has only in-frame clones and lacks some. Among more than 60,000 clones listed, roughly 80% were seen once. Sequenced sample: PBMCs. The source is a male donor in good health and CMV-seropositive.

The rearrangement links TRBV7-2 to TRBJ2-2; 9 bases agree with TRBD1. The CDR3 loop spans 18 amino acids. CDR1 is SGHTA and CDR2 is FQGNSA in the germline V gene. V gave up 1 base and J gave up 5 bases; unmatched junction bases: 11. CDR3: CASSLGVEQGAGTGELFF. CDR3 coding DNA: TGTGCCAGCAGCTTAGGGGTAGAACAGGGGGCGGGAACCGGGGAGCTGTTTTTT.

The V gene is TRBV4-3, the J gene TRBJ2-7, with a tentative D call TRBD2 (5 bases). The CDR3 length is 14 residues. CDR1 is LGHNA, CDR2 YSLEER, per germline. The ends were cut back, 4 bases at V and 2 bases at J, with 12 bases in the middle. Written as DNA, the CDR3 is TGCGCCAGCAGCCCCGGTCTAGCCCCCTACGAGCAGTACTTC. Translated: CASSPGLAPYEQYF.

The chain employs TRBV28 and TRBJ1-5; TRBD1 aligns across 12 bases. CDR1 and CDR2 from the germline V gene are MDHEN and SYDVKM. V trimming: 6 bases; J trimming: 5 bases; junction bases outside the gene matches: 5. This CDR3 region has 15 residues. CDR3 region: CASSGTGGVDQPQHF. CDR3 DNA sequence: TGTGCCAGCAGCGGGACAGGGGGCGTGGATCAGCCCCAGCATTTT.

The J gene is TRBJ2-7, the V gene TRBV6-5; D is perhaps TRBD1 (7 bases). Trimming took off 6 bases at V and 1 base at J, with 16 bases between the two ends. Germline assignment: CDR1 MNHEY and CDR2 SVGAGI. This CDR3 region has 15 residues. In nucleotides, the CDR3 is TGTGCCAGCAGCCGACAGGGAGGACATTCCTACGAGCAGTACTTC. Its translation: CASSRQGGHSYEQYF.

The genes are TRBV5-6 and TRBJ2-1; TRBD1 agrees at 8 bases. Trimming at V came to 2 bases and at J to 8 bases, leaving 15 bases not matched to a gene. CDR3 length: 17 residues. CDR1 and CDR2 from the germline V gene are SGHDT and YYEEEE. This chain's CDR3 is CASSLLARGQRFYEQFF. CDR3 coding DNA: TGTGCCAGCAGCTTACTGGCCAGGGGGCAACGGTTCTATGAGCAGTTCTTC.

The V and J genes are TRBV14 and TRBJ2-3; 9 bases match TRBD2. With 3 bases clipped from V and 2 bases from J, the junction kept 6 bases outside the gene matches. CDR3 length equals 16 residues. The V gene's germline CDR1 is SGHDN and CDR2 FVKESK. Here the CDR3 DNA reads TGTGCCAGCAGCCAGCTAGCGGGGTTACACACAGATACGCAGTATTTT. Encoded protein: CASSQLAGLHTDTQYF.

The genes are TRBV7-8 and TRBJ1-2, with 10 bases fitting TRBD1. The V and J ends lost 6 bases and 2 bases, in that order; junction bases with no gene match: 15. The CDR3 is made up of 18 amino acids. Germline CDR1 SGHVS, CDR2 FQNEAQ. Here the CDR3 reads CASSTPGPGTGENYGYTF. DNA of the CDR3: TGTGCCAGCAGTACCCCCGGGCCGGGGACAGGGGAAAACTATGGCTACACCTTC.

This clone was observed a few times. This chain connects TRBV10-3 to TRBJ1-4; 7 bases are a match to TRBD1. The CDR3 contains 14 residues. Germline CDR1 is ENHRY and CDR2 is SYGVKD. After removal of 10 bases from V and 3 bases from J, the junction contained 8 bases not matched to a gene. The CDR3 bases are TGTGCCACGGGCCGAGGGACAGCTAATGAAAAACTGTTTTTT. It is translated as CATGRGTANEKLFF.

This chain uses TRBV5-1 with TRBJ1-2; D not resolved. Germline CDR1 is SGHRS and CDR2 is YFSETQ. The CDR3 has 13 residues. V lost 7 bases, J lost 2 bases, and 12 bases lay in between. Here the CDR3 DNA reads TGCGCCAGCGGTAAGACGGGGAACTATGGCTACACCTTC. Protein: CASGKTGNYGYTF.

The chain combines TRBV5-4 with TRBJ1-2, with a tentative D call TRBD1 (6 bases). CDR3 length: 16 amino acids. CDR1 is SGHNT and CDR2 is YYREEE in the germline V gene (reference sequence). V lost 0 bases, J lost 2 bases, and 14 bases lay in between. The CDR3 loop is CASSLGDTTANYGYTF. CDR3 coding DNA: TGTGCCAGCAGCTTGGGGGACACCACGGCCAACTATGGCTACACCTTC.

The chain carries TRBV30 and TRBJ2-1, with TRBD1 matching over 7 bases. V shed 1 base, J shed 9 bases, and the junction held 9 bases outside the gene matches. From germline, CDR1 is GTSNPN and CDR2 SVGIG (reference sequence). The CDR3 totals 14 residues. CDR3 residues: CAWSADTGVGEQFF. The DNA of the CDR3 is TGTGCCTGGAGTGCCGACACAGGGGTCGGTGAGCAGTTCTTC.

This clone has just a few counts. The V and J genes are TRBV5-5 and TRBJ2-7; TRBD2 aligns across 10 bases. The CDR3 length is 15 residues. Germline lookup yields CDR1 SGHKS and CDR2 YYEKEE (reference sequence). V was clipped by 2 bases and J by 2 bases; unmatched bases: 4. In nucleotides, the CDR3 is TGTGCCAGCAGCTTAACGGGACTAGCGACCTACGAGCAGTACTTC. It translates to CASSLTGLATYEQYF. Drawing the rest from reference TRBV5-5 and TRBJ2-7, the complete variable domain is DAGVTQSPTHLIKTRGQQVTLRCSPISGHKSVSWYQQVLGQGPQFIFQYYEKEERGRGNFPDRFSARQFPNYSSELNVNALLLGDSALYLCASSLTGLATYEQYFGPGTRLTVT.

CDR3 protein: CASSLTGERAEAFF. CDR3 nucleotide sequence: TGTGCCAGCAGCTTGACCGGCGAACGGGCTGAAGCTTTCTTT. This chain uses TRBV7-3 with TRBJ1-1; no clear D gene. CDR3 length: 14 amino acids. V lost 3 bases and J 6 bases, leaving 14 bases between the germline ends. Germline values: CDR1 SGHTA, CDR2 FQGTGA. The whole variable domain, filled in from reference TRBV7-3 and TRBJ1-1, reads GAGVSQTPSNKVTEKGKYVELRCDPISGHTALYWYRQSLGQGPEFLIYFQGTGAADDSGLPNDRFFAVRPEGSVSTLKIQRTERGDSAVYLCASSLTGERAEAFFGQGTRLTVV.

This clone was picked up one time. The V call is TRBV7-9, the J call TRBJ1-2; D is undetermined. The V end was cut by 1 base, the J end by 7 bases, with 10 bases between. Germline V gene data show CDR1 as SEHNR and CDR2 as FQNEAQ (reference sequence). This CDR3 comprises 13 residues. CDR3 loop: CASSLDSLSGYTF. As DNA, the CDR3 is TGTGCCAGCAGCTTAGACAGTCTCTCTGGCTACACCTTC.

The J gene is TRBJ1-1, the V gene TRBV19, with D possibly matching TRBD1 (5 bases). CDR3 size: 15 residues. From germline, CDR1 is LNHDA and CDR2 SQIVND (reference sequence). V lost 5 bases and J 0 bases, leaving 13 bases between the germline ends. In nucleotides, the CDR3 is TGTGCCAGTAGTCCGGGGGTGGCCATGAACACTGAAGCTTTCTTT. It is translated as CASSPGVAMNTEAFF. The full variable domain, rest sourced from reference TRBV19 and TRBJ1-1, is DGGITQSPKYLFRKEGQNVTLSCEQNLNHDAMYWYRQDPGQGLRLIYYSQIVNDFQKGDIAEGYSVSREKKESFPLTVTSAQKNPTAFYLCASSPGVAMNTEAFFGQGTRLTVV.

The chain links TRBV28 to TRBJ2-5, with a possible D match to TRBD1 (6 bases). The V end lost 3 bases, the J end lost 2 bases, and 16 bases lay between the germline ends. The CDR3 runs 16 residues. Per the germline V gene, CDR1 is MDHEN and CDR2 is SYDVKM. The CDR3 sequence is CASSFGWGRGQETQYF. CDR3 nucleotides: TGTGCCAGCAGTTTCGGTTGGGGGCGCGGTCAAGAGACCCAGTACTTC.

This clone appeared a single time. This chain links TRBV4-1 with TRBJ2-1; 7 nucleotides agree with TRBD1. Germline V gene data show CDR1 as MGHRA and CDR2 as YSYEKL. The J segment lost 3 bases and the V segment lost 3 bases, leaving 8 bases of the junction unmatched. The CDR3 runs 16 residues. CDR3 DNA sequence: TGCGCCAGCAGCCAGGAACAGGGGAATCTCTACAATGAGCAGTTCTTC. Translation: CASSQEQGNLYNEQFF.

The CDR3 reads CASPGNNQPQHF. Written as DNA, the CDR3 is TGCGCCAGCCCAGGGAACAATCAGCCCCAGCATTTT. This chain joins TRBV10-1 and TRBJ1-5; D is possibly TRBD1 (5 bases). This CDR3 contains 12 residues. The ends were cut back, 8 bases at V and 3 bases at J, with 8 bases in the middle. The germline gives CDR1 WNHNN, CDR2 SYGVQD (reference sequence).

The chain is built from TRBV7-3 and TRBJ1-6; TRBD1 agrees at 7 bases. The germline CDR1 and CDR2 sequences are SGHTA and FQGTGA. This CDR3 comprises 15 residues. J lost 9 bases, V lost 4 bases, and 9 bases had no gene match. The CDR3 loop reads CASSSQRQGSSPLHF. In DNA form, the CDR3 reads TGTGCCAGCAGCTCCCAACGACAGGGCAGTTCACCCCTCCACTTT.

This chain joins TRBV19 and TRBJ1-5; D is unclear. The CDR3 consists of 14 residues. Looked up from germline, CDR1 is LNHDA and CDR2 is SQIVND (reference sequence). Trimming took 3 bases from V and 0 from J, leaving 6 bases between them. The CDR3 sequence: CASSITSSNQPQHF. For the CDR3, the DNA is TGTGCCAGTAGTATTACCAGTAGCAATCAGCCCCAGCATTTT.

This chain connects TRBV6-6 to TRBJ2-2, with D maybe TRBD1 (6 bases). The CDR3 has 11 amino acids. In germline, CDR1 is MNHNY, CDR2 SVGAGI (reference sequence). CDR3 coding DNA: TGTGGCACCACAGGGTTCGGGGAGCTGTTTTTT. Protein: CGTTGFGELFF.

The chain links TRBV15 to TRBJ1-1; 8 bases match TRBD1. The CDR3 extends over 13 amino acids. CDR1 is LNHNV, CDR2 YYDKDF, per germline (reference sequence). The trim removed 8 bases at V and 4 bases at J, leaving 6 bases unmatched. The CDR3: CATGATGGTEAFF. The CDR3 nucleotides read TGTGCCACCGGTGCTACAGGGGGCACTGAAGCTTTCTTT.

This chain connects TRBV7-2 to TRBJ2-4; D possibly corresponds to TRBD2 (6 bases). From germline, CDR1 is SGHTA and CDR2 FQGNSA. The V end was cut by 5 bases, the J end by 6 bases, with 20 bases between. The length of the CDR3 is 16 residues. The CDR3 reads CASSQEGLGLANIQYF. The CDR3 DNA follows: TGTGCCAGCAGCCAGGAGGGGTTAGGGCTGGCAAACATTCAGTACTTC.

The rearrangement uses TRBV5-6 and TRBJ1-1, with D possibly being TRBD1 (6 bases). The CDR3 covers 12 residues. V was trimmed by 4 bases and J by 5 bases, leaving 9 bases between them. The germline gives CDR1 SGHDT, CDR2 YYEEEE. CDR3 amino acids: CASSLGATEAFF. In DNA, the CDR3 is TGTGCCAGCAGCCTGGGGGCGACTGAAGCTTTCTTT. Using reference TRBV5-6 and TRBJ1-1 for the parts outside the CDR3, the full variable domain is DAGVTQSPTHLIKTRGQQVTLRCSPKSGHDTVSWYQQALGQGPQFIFQYYEEEERQRGNFPDRFSGHQFPNYSSELNVNALLLGDSALYLCASSLGATEAFFGQGTRLTVV.

The table lists this clone with a few counts. The chain carries TRBV2 and TRBJ1-1; 7 bases are a match to TRBD1. Germline CDR1 is SNHLY and CDR2 is FYNNEI. There are 13 residues in the CDR3. J lost 6 bases, V lost 8 bases, and 9 bases had no gene match. The CDR3: CASGKRGGPEAFF. CDR3 nucleotides: TGTGCCAGCGGGAAACGAGGGGGCCCTGAAGCTTTCTTT.

The J gene is TRBJ2-7, the V gene TRBV5-4, with unresolved D. V was cut by 0 bases and J by 3 bases, with 7 bases left in between. The CDR3 sequence is 13 residues long. CDR1 is SGHNT and CDR2 is YYREEE in the germline V gene (reference sequence). Here the CDR3 reads CASSLVQDYEQYF. The CDR3 DNA reads TGTGCCAGCAGCTTGGTCCAGGACTACGAGCAGTACTTC.

This clone was counted only a few times. The rearrangement joins TRBV5-1 to TRBJ2-7, with TRBD1 matching 8 bases. This CDR3 is built from 13 residues. Per germline, CDR1 SGHRS and CDR2 YFSETQ. Germline trimming cut 5 bases from V and 5 bases from J; bases unmatched to any gene: 6. Written as DNA, the CDR3 is TGCGCCAGCAGTCGAGACAGGGGTCACGAGCAGTACTTC. Translated, it gives CASSRDRGHEQYF.

The CDR3 sequence is CASSLVLVQYEQYF. The CDR3 DNA follows: TGTGCCAGCAGCTTAGTGCTGGTACAATACGAGCAGTACTTC. This rearrangement joins TRBV7-2 to TRBJ2-7; no reliable D call. V dropped 1 base and J dropped 4 bases, with 11 bases sitting between them. The CDR3 has 14 residues. Germline-derived CDR1 and CDR2 are SGHTA and FQGNSA.

The table lists this clone with a count of one. The gene calls are TRBV18 and TRBJ1-1; D remains unclear. Trimming pared 3 bases from V and 10 bases from J, leaving 12 bases between. The CDR3 is 12 amino acids. Germline V lookup: CDR1 KGHSH, CDR2 LQKENI. The CDR3: CASSPPEGGAFF. CDR3 coding DNA: TGTGCCAGCTCACCGCCCGAGGGTGGAGCTTTCTTT.

The chain carries TRBV13 and TRBJ2-7, with D tentatively TRBD2 (6 bases). Trimming removed 5 bases from V and 2 bases from J, with 16 bases in between. Germline-derived CDR1 and CDR2 are PRHDT and FYEKMQ (reference sequence). The CDR3 is 15 residues long. CDR3 region: CASSPMEGKTYEQYF. The CDR3 bases are TGTGCCAGCAGCCCCATGGAGGGGAAAACCTACGAGCAGTACTTC.